The 21 T cell receptor beta chains given below trace back to one sample, sequenced in a study of cytomegalovirus exposure and HLA in healthy donors. The PCR employed 60 Vbeta primers together with 13 Jbeta primers. Assay: immunoSEQ multiplex PCR; the TCRdb copy retains only in-frame clones and omits some. The sample shows 150,000 to 200,000 clones, around 80% of them seen only once. The sample was PBMCs. The receptor source for this set is a woman aged 40 to 50 in good health and CMV-seronegative.

The rearrangement uses TRBV30 and TRBJ1-1, with TRBD1 matching over 10 bases. Germline V gene data show CDR1 as GTSNPN and CDR2 as SVGIG (reference sequence). The CDR3 consists of 18 residues. The trim removed 3 bases at V and 1 base at J, leaving 14 bases unmatched. Here the CDR3 DNA reads TGTGCCTGGAGGGCTCCGGGACAGGGGCCTTTGCGGAACACTGAAGCTTTCTTT. Its protein is CAWRAPGQGPLRNTEAFF.

The rearrangement uses TRBV11-2 and TRBJ2-7; 7 bases are shared with TRBD1. The CDR3 has 14 residues. The V segment lost 3 bases and the J segment 3 bases; nucleotides outside the gene matches: 5. CDR1 is SGHAT, CDR2 FQNNGV, per germline. The CDR3 region has the DNA TGTGCCAGCAGCTTCCGGACAGGCCTCTACGAGCAGTACTTC. Its protein is CASSFRTGLYEQYF.

This rearrangement joins TRBV4-1 to TRBJ2-1, with 8 bases aligning to TRBD2. CDR1 and CDR2 from the germline V gene are MGHRA and YSYEKL. This CDR3 has 15 residues. V lost 3 bases to trimming and J lost 3 bases; unmatched junction nucleotides: 4. The CDR3 here is CASSQSGLDYNEQFF. CDR3 DNA sequence: TGCGCCAGCAGCCAGTCGGGACTAGACTACAATGAGCAGTTCTTC.

The chain links TRBV15 to TRBJ1-4; 9 nucleotides line up with TRBD1. The CDR3 has 17 amino acids. V was pared by 3 bases and J by 4 bases, with 9 bases of the junction left unmatched. Germline CDR1 LNHNV, CDR2 YYDKDF (reference sequence). The CDR3 region has the DNA TGTGCCACCAGCAGCCTTTCCACAGGGGGCTTTAATGAAAAACTGTTTTTT. Translating gives CATSSLSTGGFNEKLFF. The variable domain in full, with the rest retrieved from reference TRBV15 and TRBJ1-4, is DAMVIQNPRYQVTQFGKPVTLSCSQTLNHNVMYWYQQKSSQAPKLLFHYYDKDFNNEADTPDNFQSRRPNTSFCFLDIRSPGLGDTAMYLCATSSLSTGGFNEKLFFGSGTQLSVL.

The V gene is TRBV27, the J gene TRBJ2-1; TRBD2 agrees at 7 bases. CDR3 length: 12 residues. Trimming took 6 bases from V and 7 from J; bases not matched to a gene: 3. Germline loops: CDR1 MNHEY, CDR2 SMNVEV (reference sequence). DNA of the CDR3: TGTGCCAGCAGAAGGCGGGAGAATGAGCAGTTCTTC. Its protein is CASRRRENEQFF.

The J gene is TRBJ2-1, the V gene TRBV7-3; 15 positions match TRBD2. This CDR3 spans 17 amino acids. From germline, CDR1 is SGHTA and CDR2 FQGTGA. Trimming took 3 bases from V and 5 from J; bases not matched to a gene: 5. The CDR3 region has the DNA TGTGCCAGCAGCTTGACGGGACTAGCGGGAGGTGACAATGAGCAGTTCTTC. Amino acid sequence: CASSLTGLAGGDNEQFF.

This rearrangement joins TRBV27 to TRBJ2-2, with 11 positions matching TRBD2. After removal of 3 bases from V and 9 bases from J, the junction contained 3 bases not matched to a gene. Germline V lookup: CDR1 MNHEY, CDR2 SMNVEV (reference sequence). The length of the CDR3 is 14 residues. CDR3 DNA: TGTGCCAGCAGTTTTCTAGCGGGAGGTTGGGAGCTGTTTTTT. Translated, it gives CASSFLAGGWELFF.

This chain links TRBV12-5 with TRBJ2-1, with 7 bases lining up with TRBD2. Losses at the gene ends were 0 bases for V and 0 bases for J; bases not matched to a gene: 5. The CDR3 has 17 amino acids. Germline CDR1 LGHNT, CDR2 FRNRAP. The CDR3 coding sequence is TGTGCTAGTGGTTTGGTACTTGGCGGGGGCTCCTACAATGAGCAGTTCTTC. It is translated as CASGLVLGGGSYNEQFF.

The CDR3 sequence: CASSLVQGADTQYF. The CDR3 DNA is TGTGCCAGCAGTTTGGTGCAGGGCGCAGATACGCAGTATTTT. The chain links TRBV27 to TRBJ2-3; possible D gene TRBD1, 5 bases. Germline CDR1 reads MNHEY; CDR2 reads SMNVEV (reference sequence). This CDR3 has 14 residues. V was clipped by 3 bases and J by 4 bases, with 11 bases between them.

The J gene is TRBJ1-5, the V gene TRBV15; 9 bases line up with TRBD1. With V trimmed by 1 base and J by 7 bases, 8 bases remained unmatched. The CDR3 has 16 residues. Per germline, CDR1 LNHNV and CDR2 YYDKDF (reference sequence). CDR3 sequence: CATSRGNRGLGQPQHF. CDR3 bases: TGTGCCACCAGCAGAGGTAACAGGGGGCTGGGGCAGCCCCAGCATTTT.

The rearrangement uses TRBV2 and TRBJ2-7, with a tentative D call TRBD1 (6 bases). The V end lost 8 bases, the J end lost 3 bases, and 35 bases lay between the germline ends. CDR1 and CDR2 from the germline V gene are SNHLY and FYNNEI. CDR3 length: 20 residues. The CDR3 sequence is CASVLYSPGTQIKNNYEQYF. CDR3 nucleotides: TGTGCCAGCGTATTGTATAGCCCCGGGACACAAATAAAGAATAACTACGAGCAGTACTTC.

The rearrangement joins TRBV7-8 to TRBJ2-7; D unresolved. Looked up from germline, CDR1 is SGHVS and CDR2 is FQNEAQ. V lost 3 bases, J lost 7 bases, and 4 bases lay in between. There are 10 residues in the CDR3. The CDR3 DNA sequence: TGTGCCAGCAGCTTTATTGAGCAGTACTTC. The encoded protein is CASSFIEQYF.

The chain couples TRBV6-1 to TRBJ2-3; TRBD1 aligns across 7 bases. The CDR3 has 14 residues. Germline V gene sequence: CDR1 MNHNS, CDR2 SASEGT. Trimming took 5 bases from V and 0 from J; bases not matched to a gene: 2. CDR3 in DNA: TGTGCCAGCAGTCGACAGGGAAGCACAGATACGCAGTATTTT. The encoded protein is CASSRQGSTDTQYF.

The rearrangement links TRBV13 to TRBJ2-3, with 8 nucleotides matching TRBD2. The CDR3 sequence is 14 residues long. V lost 6 bases, J lost 6 bases, and 8 bases stayed unmatched. Per germline, CDR1 PRHDT and CDR2 FYEKMQ (reference sequence). CDR3 DNA sequence: TGTGCCAGCAGTATCGGGACTAGTGCGGATACGCAGTATTTT. It encodes CASSIGTSADTQYF.

The chain combines TRBV7-8 with TRBJ2-5; 7 nucleotides match TRBD2. V was pared by 4 bases and J by 5 bases, with 13 bases of the junction left unmatched. Germline CDR1 SGHVS, CDR2 FQNEAQ. The CDR3 is made up of 16 amino acids. CDR3 sequence reads: CASSSSSGPGGETQYF. CDR3 in DNA: TGTGCCAGCAGCTCGTCTAGCGGACCCGGGGGGGAGACCCAGTACTTC.

The rearrangement joins TRBV5-1 to TRBJ2-7, with TRBD2 matching 9 bases. Unmatched junction bases numbered 5, after V lost 4 bases and J lost 0 bases. Per the germline V gene, CDR1 is SGHRS and CDR2 is YFSETQ. The CDR3 consists of 15 residues. CDR3 residues: CASSPSGAISYEQYF. The CDR3 DNA reads TGCGCCAGCAGCCCTAGCGGGGCGATCTCCTACGAGCAGTACTTC.

The DNA of the CDR3 is TGTGCCAGCAGTGAAGTTGGCCGCCCAAACTACGAGCAGTACTTC. This encodes CASSEVGRPNYEQYF. The J gene is TRBJ2-7, the V gene TRBV6-1; D is uncertain. The V end lost 1 base, the J end lost 3 bases, and 13 bases lay between the germline ends. Germline V CDR1 and CDR2: MNHNS, SASEGT. The CDR3 consists of 15 residues.

The chain couples TRBV6-5 to TRBJ2-7; 7 bases are shared with TRBD1. The CDR3 consists of 15 residues. In germline, CDR1 is MNHEY, CDR2 SVGAGI. Trimming at V came to 5 bases and at J to 0 bases, leaving 7 bases not matched to a gene. The CDR3, as DNA: TGTGCCAGCAGTCGACAGGGAACATACTCCTACGAGCAGTACTTC. This encodes CASSRQGTYSYEQYF.

V usage is TRBV27 and J usage is TRBJ1-2, with D maybe TRBD1 (6 bases). V lost 9 bases to trimming and J lost 2 bases, with 13 bases between them. The V gene's germline CDR1 is MNHEY and CDR2 SMNVEV (reference sequence). The CDR3 contains 13 residues. This CDR3 is CASPLTGNYGYTF. The CDR3 DNA is TGTGCCAGTCCCCTTACAGGGAACTATGGCTACACCTTC.

This clone has only a few counts. The J gene is TRBJ1-1, the V gene TRBV18, with D possibly being TRBD1 (6 bases). The CDR3 sequence is 14 residues long. Germline CDR1 KGHSH, CDR2 LQKENI. V was shortened by 6 bases and J by 0 bases, with 11 bases between the two germline ends. CDR3 protein: CASSQGMLNTEAFF. As DNA, the CDR3 is TGTGCCAGCTCCCAGGGGATGTTGAACACTGAAGCTTTCTTT.

This clone was observed a single time. The chain couples TRBV18 to TRBJ2-7; possible D gene TRBD1, 5 bases. The CDR3 sequence is 15 residues long. Germline V CDR1 and CDR2: KGHSH, LQKENI. V lost 6 bases and J 2 bases, leaving 17 bases between the germline ends. DNA for the CDR3: TGTGCCAGCTCTCTTGCCGAGACAGAAACCTACGAGCAGTACTTC. It encodes CASSLAETETYEQYF.